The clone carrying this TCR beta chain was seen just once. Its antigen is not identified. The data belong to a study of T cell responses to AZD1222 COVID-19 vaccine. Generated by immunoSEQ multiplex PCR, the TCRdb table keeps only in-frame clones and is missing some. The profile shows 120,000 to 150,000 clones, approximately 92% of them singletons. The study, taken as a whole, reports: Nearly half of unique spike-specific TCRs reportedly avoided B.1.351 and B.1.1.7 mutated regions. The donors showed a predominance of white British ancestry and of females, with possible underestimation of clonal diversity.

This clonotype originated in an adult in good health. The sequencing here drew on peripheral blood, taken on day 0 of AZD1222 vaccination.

CDR3 sequence (DNA): TGTGCCAGCTCACCACTCGAAGCTACCGGGGAGCTGTTTTTT. Its protein product is CASSPLEATGELFF. The chain has TRBV18 and TRBJ2-2; unclear D gene. The germline CDR1 and CDR2 sequences are KGHSH and LQKENI. With 1 base removed from V and 5 bases from J, the gap between germline ends came to 8 bases. The length of the CDR3 is 14 residues.